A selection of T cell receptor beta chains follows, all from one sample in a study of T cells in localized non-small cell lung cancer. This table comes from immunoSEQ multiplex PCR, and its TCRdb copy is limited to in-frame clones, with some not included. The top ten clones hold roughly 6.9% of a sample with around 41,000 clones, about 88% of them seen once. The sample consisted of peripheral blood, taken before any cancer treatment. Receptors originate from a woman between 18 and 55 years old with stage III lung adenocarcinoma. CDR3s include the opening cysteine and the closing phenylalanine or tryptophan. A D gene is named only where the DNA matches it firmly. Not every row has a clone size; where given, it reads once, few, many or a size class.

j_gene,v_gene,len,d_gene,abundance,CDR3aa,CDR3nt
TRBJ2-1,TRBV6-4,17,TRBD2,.,CASRASGGLGFNNEQFF,TGTGCCAGCAGGGCTAGCGGGGGGCTAGGTTTCAACAATGAGCAGTTCTTC
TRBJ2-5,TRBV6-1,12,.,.,CASSWAVETQYF,TGTGCCAGCAGCTGGGCTGTGGAGACCCAGTACTTC
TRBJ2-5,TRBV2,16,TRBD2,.,CASRGLAGGPQETQYF,TGTGCCAGCAGAGGACTAGCGGGGGGGCCCCAAGAGACCCAGTACTTC
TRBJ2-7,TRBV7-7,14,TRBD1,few,CASSSGQGSYEQYF,TGTGCTAGCAGCTCCGGACAGGGATCCTACGAGCAGTACTTC
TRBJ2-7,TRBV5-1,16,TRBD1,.,CASSLSGDRGSYEQYF,TGCGCCAGCAGCTTGTCGGGGGACAGGGGTTCCTACGAGCAGTACTTC
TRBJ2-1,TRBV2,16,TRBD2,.,CASSVLISGGYNEQFF,TGTGCCAGCAGTGTATTGATTAGCGGGGGTTACAATGAGCAGTTCTTC
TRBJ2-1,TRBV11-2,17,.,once,CASRPTGDGGANNEQFF,TGTGCCAGCAGGCCAACAGGGGACGGGGGGGCCAACAATGAGCAGTTCTTC
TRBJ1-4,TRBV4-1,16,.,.,CASSRFTGPTNEKLFF,TGCGCCAGCAGCCGGTTCACAGGGCCAACTAATGAAAAACTGTTTTTT
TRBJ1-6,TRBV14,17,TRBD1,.,CASSQEGTGAYNSPLHF,TGTGCCAGCAGCCAAGAAGGGACAGGAGCCTATAATTCACCCCTCCACTTT
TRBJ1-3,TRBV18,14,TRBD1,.,CASSPPNRGGTIYF,TGTGCCAGCTCACCACCTAACAGGGGAGGCACCATATATTTT
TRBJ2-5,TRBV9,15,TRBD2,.,CASSVEGLAAETQYF,TGTGCCAGCAGCGTAGAGGGACTAGCGGCGGAGACCCAGTACTTC
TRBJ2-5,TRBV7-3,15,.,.,CASSLNPGNQETQYF,TGTGCCAGCAGCTTAAATCCGGGGAACCAAGAGACCCAGTACTTC